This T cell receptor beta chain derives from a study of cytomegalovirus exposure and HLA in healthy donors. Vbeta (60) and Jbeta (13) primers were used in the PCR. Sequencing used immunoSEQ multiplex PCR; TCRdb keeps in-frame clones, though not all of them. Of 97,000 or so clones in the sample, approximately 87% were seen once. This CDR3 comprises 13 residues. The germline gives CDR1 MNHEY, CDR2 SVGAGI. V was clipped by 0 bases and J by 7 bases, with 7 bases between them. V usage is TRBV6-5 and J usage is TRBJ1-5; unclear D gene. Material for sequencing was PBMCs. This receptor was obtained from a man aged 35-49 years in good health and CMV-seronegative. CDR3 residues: CASSYSWQQPQHF. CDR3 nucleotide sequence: TGTGCCAGCAGTTACTCGTGGCAGCAGCCCCAGCATTTT.